These 16 T cell receptor beta chains share one sample of origin, sequenced in a study of cytomegalovirus exposure and HLA in healthy donors. Assay used: immunoSEQ multiplex PCR; TCRdb lists only in-frame clones, some missing. The data hold around 260,000 clones, with less than 95% observed a single time. Sequenced: PBMCs. The receptor set was obtained from a woman in her twenties or thirties in good health and CMV-seronegative.

Points on this clone: Other DNA sequences from this sample encode an identical CDR3 as well. The V gene is TRBV13, the J gene TRBJ2-7; D gene ambiguous. In germline, CDR1 is PRHDT, CDR2 FYEKMQ (reference sequence). V was clipped by 0 bases and J by 4 bases, with 7 bases between them. This CDR3 is built from 13 residues. The CDR3 sequence is CASSLGRQYEQYF. In DNA form, the CDR3 reads TGTGCCAGCAGCTTAGGACGGCAGTACGAGCAGTACTTC.

The chain couples TRBV6-5 to TRBJ2-2; D unresolved. Germline V gene lookup returns CDR1 MNHEY and CDR2 SVGAGI. The V gene lost 9 bases and the J gene lost 3 bases, with 8 bases spanning the gap. The CDR3 runs to 12 residues. The CDR3 sequence: CARAKHTGELFF. The CDR3 DNA is TGTGCCAGGGCGAAACACACCGGGGAGCTGTTTTTT.

The CDR3 reads CASSLARIHFKYF. The CDR3 coding sequence is TGTGCCAGCAGCTTAGCTAGAATCCACTTCAAGTACTTC. The V and J genes are TRBV7-2 and TRBJ2-7; no firm D call. The CDR3 extends over 13 amino acids. Trimming stripped 0 bases from V and 11 bases from J, with 14 bases between. CDR1 is SGHTA, CDR2 FQGNSA, per germline.

The chain combines TRBV4-3 with TRBJ2-3, with 7 nucleotides matching TRBD1. Germline-derived CDR1 and CDR2 are LGHNA and YSLEER. With 0 bases clipped from V and 2 bases from J, the junction kept 2 bases outside the gene matches. The CDR3 runs to 15 residues. The CDR3 sequence: CASSQEGTATDTQYF. The CDR3 coding sequence is TGCGCCAGCAGCCAAGAAGGGACAGCCACAGATACGCAGTATTTT.

This chain joins TRBV25-1 and TRBJ2-7, with TRBD1 as a possible D gene (5 bases). Germline values: CDR1 MGHDK, CDR2 SYGVNS. The V and J ends lost 5 bases and 6 bases respectively, with 17 bases between them. The CDR3 loop spans 14 amino acids. The CDR3 spells CASSMGLGRGEQYF. The CDR3 region has the DNA TGTGCCAGCAGTATGGGGCTAGGCCGTGGCGAGCAGTACTTC.

This clone turned up a few times. The V call is TRBV27, the J call TRBJ1-1; D is ambiguous. The V end was cut by 4 bases, the J end by 7 bases, with 19 bases between. Germline CDR1 reads MNHEY; CDR2 reads SMNVEV (reference sequence). CDR3 size: 15 residues. In DNA form, the CDR3 reads TGTGCCAGCAGTTCGCTACCGGACCCTCAATATGAAGCTTTCTTT. Translation gives CASSSLPDPQYEAFF.

This chain links TRBV5-1 with TRBJ2-5; 13 bases match TRBD2. CDR1 SGHRS and CDR2 YFSETQ come from the germline V gene. V gave up 4 bases and J gave up 4 bases; unmatched junction bases: 13. This CDR3 is built from 18 residues. The CDR3 loop reads CASSHGLAGVLGTETQYF. In DNA, the CDR3 is TGCGCCAGCAGCCACGGACTAGCGGGAGTGCTAGGGACAGAGACCCAGTACTTC.

This chain links TRBV4-2 with TRBJ2-2, with D unclear. The CDR3 loop spans 13 amino acids. V was cut by 0 bases and J by 8 bases, with 7 bases left in between. Germline V lookup: CDR1 LGHNA, CDR2 YNFKEQ. CDR3 residues: CASSQELLGELFF. CDR3 bases: TGTGCCAGCAGCCAAGAATTGCTAGGGGAGCTGTTTTTT.

The chain uses TRBV9 and TRBJ2-5; TRBD2 might be the D (6 bases). V was shortened by 0 bases and J by 4 bases, with 10 bases between the two germline ends. The V gene's germline CDR1 is SGDLS and CDR2 YYNGEE. The CDR3 runs to 14 residues. For the CDR3, the DNA is TGTGCCAGCAGCGTAGTTGGAGGGGCAGAGACCCAGTACTTC. Translation: CASSVVGGAETQYF.

The CDR3 DNA follows: TGTGCCAGCAGCCCCCGTAGCAATCAGCCCCAGCATTTT. It yields the protein CASSPRSNQPQHF. The chain joins TRBV27 to TRBJ1-5; D not certain. The V and J ends lost 6 bases and 0 bases respectively, with 6 bases between them. The CDR3 consists of 13 residues. Germline lookup yields CDR1 MNHEY and CDR2 SMNVEV (reference sequence).

This clone came up many times. The chain is built from TRBV7-8 and TRBJ2-7; D tentatively reads TRBD1 or TRBD2 (5 bases each). V lost 5 bases, J lost 5 bases, and 16 bases lay in between. The CDR3 is 14 residues long. Germline CDR1 reads SGHVS; CDR2 reads FQNEAQ. The CDR3 sequence: CASSGQIGRDEQYF. CDR3 DNA sequence: TGTGCCAGCAGCGGACAAATTGGGAGAGACGAGCAGTACTTC.

This chain links TRBV9 with TRBJ1-5; TRBD1 agrees at 7 bases. Trimming took 0 bases from V and 1 from J; bases not matched to a gene: 4. Germline CDR1 is SGDLS and CDR2 is YYNGEE. The CDR3 loop spans 16 amino acids. CDR3 nucleotide sequence: TGTGCCAGCAGCGTAGCCGACAGGGTGAGCAATCAGCCCCAGCATTTT. It specifies CASSVADRVSNQPQHF.

The chain employs TRBV30 and TRBJ2-7, with 13 positions matching TRBD2. The CDR3 runs to 15 residues. CDR1 and CDR2 from the germline V gene are GTSNPN and SVGIG (reference sequence). The V and J ends lost 3 bases and 3 bases, in that order; junction bases with no gene match: 5. The CDR3 region has the DNA TGTGCCTGGAGGGACAGGACTAGCGGGAGCTACGAGCAGTACTTC. This codes for CAWRDRTSGSYEQYF.

This chain uses TRBV7-8 with TRBJ1-4; D not certain. V was trimmed by 3 bases and J by 5 bases, leaving 10 bases between them. The CDR3 extends over 14 amino acids. Germline assignment: CDR1 SGHVS and CDR2 FQNEAQ. For the CDR3, the DNA is TGTGCCAGCAGCTTTTTGGAACTGAATGAAAAACTGTTTTTT. Its protein product is CASSFLELNEKLFF.

V gene TRBV11-3 combines with J gene TRBJ2-3; D is possibly TRBD2 (5 bases). V was trimmed by 0 bases and J by 6 bases, leaving 10 bases between them. Germline loops: CDR1 SGHNT, CDR2 YENEEA. This CDR3 is built from 14 residues. The CDR3 nucleotides read TGTGCCAGCAGCTTAGAAAGGAGAGGGGATACGCAGTATTTT. Translating it yields CASSLERRGDTQYF.

Of note for this clone: Distinct nucleotide sequences in the sample also encode this CDR3. The chain uses TRBV9 and TRBJ2-3; D remains ambiguous. There are 12 residues in the CDR3. Germline V lookup: CDR1 SGDLS, CDR2 YYNGEE. With 5 bases removed from V and 0 bases from J, the gap between germline ends came to 4 bases. The CDR3 DNA reads TGTGCCAGCAGTGCAAGCACAGATACGCAGTATTTT. Protein product: CASSASTDTQYF.